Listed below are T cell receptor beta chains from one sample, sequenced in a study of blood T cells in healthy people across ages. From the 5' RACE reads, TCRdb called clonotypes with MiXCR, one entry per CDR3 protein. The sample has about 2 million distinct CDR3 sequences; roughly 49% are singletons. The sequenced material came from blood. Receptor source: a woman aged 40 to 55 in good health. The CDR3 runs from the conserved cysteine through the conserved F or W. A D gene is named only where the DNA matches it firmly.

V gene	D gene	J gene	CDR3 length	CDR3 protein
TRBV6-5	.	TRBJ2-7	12	CASSYRNREQYF
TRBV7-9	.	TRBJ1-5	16	CASSPRRDYSNQPQHF
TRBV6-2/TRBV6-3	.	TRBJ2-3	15	CASSPTVFSTDTQYF
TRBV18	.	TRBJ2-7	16	CASSPQEGIGAYEQYF
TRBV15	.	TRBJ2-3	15	CATSRLPSSTDTQYF
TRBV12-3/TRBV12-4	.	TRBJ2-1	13	CASSLGGVSGQFF
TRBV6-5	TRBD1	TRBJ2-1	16	CASSPDGQGAYNEQFF
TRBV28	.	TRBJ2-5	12	CASSKLAETQYF
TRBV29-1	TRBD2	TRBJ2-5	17	CSAVGSGGASLQETQYF
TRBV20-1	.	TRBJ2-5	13	CSATTGFQETQYF
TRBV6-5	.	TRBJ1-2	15	CASSPDSDERYGYTF
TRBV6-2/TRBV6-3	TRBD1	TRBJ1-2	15	CASSYVSGGSYGYTF
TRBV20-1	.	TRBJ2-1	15	CSASNRGGAYNEQFF
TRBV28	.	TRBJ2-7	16	CASSYPVVGLHYEQYF
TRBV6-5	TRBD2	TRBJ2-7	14	CASSYLGGGHEQYF
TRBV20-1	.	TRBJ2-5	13	CSALQRNQETQYF
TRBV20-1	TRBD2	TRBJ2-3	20	CSARGGTNDPLRPSTDTQYF
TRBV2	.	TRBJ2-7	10	CASLQDEQYF
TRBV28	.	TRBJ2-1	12	CASSLLVGEQFF
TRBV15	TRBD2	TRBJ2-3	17	CATSRVMAGDLTDTQYF
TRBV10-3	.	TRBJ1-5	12	CAISDGRVAQHF
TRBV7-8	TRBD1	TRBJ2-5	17	CASSPQSGTGDFGTQYF
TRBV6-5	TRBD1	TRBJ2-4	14	CASSIETGAGEQYF
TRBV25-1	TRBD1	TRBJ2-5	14	CASSEITGEETQYF
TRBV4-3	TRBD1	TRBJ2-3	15	CASSQADRVTDTQYF
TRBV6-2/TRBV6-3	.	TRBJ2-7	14	CASSYSQSSYEQYF
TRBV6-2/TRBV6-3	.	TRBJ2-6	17	CASSYSGVGAGANVLTF
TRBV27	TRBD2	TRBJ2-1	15	CASSSLAGGKNEQFF
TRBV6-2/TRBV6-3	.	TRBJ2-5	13	CASSPHRQETQYF
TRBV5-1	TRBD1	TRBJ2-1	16	CASSLAPGGWDNEQFF
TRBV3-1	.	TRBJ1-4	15	CASSQVSAATEKLFF
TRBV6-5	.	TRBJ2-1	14	CASSYEGADNEQFF
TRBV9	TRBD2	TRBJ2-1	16	CASSGGGAPSYNEQFF
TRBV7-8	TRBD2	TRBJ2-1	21	CASSLVLSGTSISPLNNEQFF
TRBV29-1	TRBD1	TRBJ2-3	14	CSGTQTGETDTQYF
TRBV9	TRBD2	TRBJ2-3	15	CASSGSGGAPDTQYF
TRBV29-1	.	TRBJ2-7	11	CSVVTGAEQYF
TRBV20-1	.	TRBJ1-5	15	CSAREGDKRGQPQHF
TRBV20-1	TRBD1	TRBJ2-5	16	CSARNPGTGGDETQYF